Following are 10 T cell receptor beta chains from one sample sequenced in a study of shared clonotypes between healthy human individuals. Measured with immunoSEQ multiplex PCR; TCRdb has only the in-frame clones, and not every one. Of some 470,000 clones in the sample, about 82% were seen once. The sample consisted of PBMCs. Receptor source: a woman between 40 and 50 years old in good health. Some clones in this sample may be carry-over from other donors' samples.

The J gene is TRBJ2-2, the V gene TRBV7-3; TRBD2 matches at 11 bases. V lost 5 bases, J lost 6 bases, and 8 bases stayed unmatched. This CDR3 comprises 16 residues. Germline CDR1 SGHTA, CDR2 FQGTGA. CDR3 nucleotides: TGTGCCAGCAGCGTTACTAGCGGGAGTTCGTCCGGGGAGCTGTTTTTT. This codes for CASSVTSGSSSGELFF.

The V and J genes are TRBV10-1 and TRBJ2-7; 7 bases map to TRBD2. This CDR3 is 14 amino acids long. The germline CDR1 and CDR2 sequences are WNHNN and SYGVQD (reference sequence). The V segment lost 7 bases and the J segment 5 bases; nucleotides outside the gene matches: 11. The CDR3 nucleotides read TGCGCCAGCATTTGGCGGGAGTATGAAAACGAGCAGTACTTC. This gives the protein CASIWREYENEQYF.

This clone was recorded once. CDR3 region: CASSSLGNQPQHF. The CDR3 nucleotides are TGTGCCAGCAGTTCGCTCGGCAATCAGCCCCAGCATTTT. The V gene is TRBV6-1, the J gene TRBJ1-5; D not resolved. V lost 5 bases and J lost 2, with 7 bases in between. The CDR3 extends over 13 amino acids. Germline V gene data show CDR1 as MNHNS and CDR2 as SASEGT.

This chain connects TRBV4-3 to TRBJ2-7; 10 bases are shared with TRBD1. There are 15 residues in the CDR3. CDR1 and CDR2 (germline): LGHNA, YSLEER. V gave up 3 bases and J gave up 5 bases; unmatched junction bases: 7. The CDR3 sequence: CASSQLGTGVHEQYF. DNA for the CDR3: TGCGCCAGCAGCCAGCTAGGGACAGGGGTACACGAGCAGTACTTC.

This chain connects TRBV10-2 to TRBJ2-3, with 10 positions matching TRBD2. The V gene's germline CDR1 is WSHSY and CDR2 SAAADI. The CDR3 length is 15 residues. J lost 3 bases, V lost 6 bases, and 6 bases had no gene match. The CDR3 is CASRPGLAETDTQYF. The CDR3 DNA reads as TGCGCCAGCAGACCCGGACTAGCGGAAACAGATACGCAGTATTTT.

The DNA for the CDR3 is TGCGCCAGCAGCGCCGGGACTAGCGGAGAAGAGCAGTTCTTC. Translation: CASSAGTSGEEQFF. V gene TRBV5-1 combines with J gene TRBJ2-1; TRBD2 aligns across 11 bases. The CDR3 totals 14 residues. Germline V CDR1 and CDR2: SGHRS, YFSETQ. Trimming removed 4 bases from V and 10 bases from J; junction bases left unmatched: 7.

The V and J genes are TRBV28 and TRBJ2-7; 7 bases agree with TRBD1. This CDR3 has 14 residues. Trimming at V came to 2 bases and at J to 1 base, leaving 2 bases not matched to a gene. In germline, CDR1 is MDHEN, CDR2 SYDVKM. This chain's CDR3 is CASSLTQGSYEQYF. The CDR3 nucleotides are TGTGCCAGCAGTTTAACACAGGGGTCCTACGAGCAGTACTTC.

Notes on this clone: Other DNA sequences in this specimen translate into the identical CDR3. The J gene is TRBJ2-7, the V gene TRBV7-3; weak D call: TRBD1 (5 bases). Looked up from germline, CDR1 is SGHTA and CDR2 is FQGTGA. The CDR3 length is 13 residues. V lost 2 bases and J lost 6, with 11 bases in between. CDR3 bases: TGTGCCAGCAGCTTAGCCAGGGATGGCGAGCAGTACTTC. Translating gives CASSLARDGEQYF.

This chain links TRBV28 with TRBJ2-1, with 10 bases identical to TRBD2. Germline V gene data show CDR1 as MDHEN and CDR2 as SYDVKM. With V trimmed by 6 bases and J by 2 bases, 7 bases remained unmatched. CDR3 size: 16 residues. The CDR3 sequence: CASSSSSGRAYNEQFF. CDR3 nucleotide sequence: TGTGCCAGCAGCTCCTCAAGCGGGAGGGCCTACAATGAGCAGTTCTTC.

This chain connects TRBV30 to TRBJ1-1; D gene ambiguous. Germline assignment: CDR1 GTSNPN and CDR2 SVGIG (reference sequence). The CDR3 consists of 11 residues. CDR3 nucleotides: TGTGCTTACAATTTGAACACTGAAGCTTTCTTT. Its protein is CAYNLNTEAFF.